This T cell receptor (beta chain) comes out of a study of T cells in Graves' hyperthyroidism and ophthalmopathy. The sample holds many counts of this clonotype. Every diagnosis used clinical symptoms, serum thyroxine and TRAb, thyroid ultrasound and orbital computed tomography. The investigators amplified TCR beta CDR3 regions from RNA transcripts. Carried out on the TCR CDR3, a first-round RT-PCR used the HTBI primer set. A single record per CDR3 protein comes from TCRdb applying MiXCR to the multiplex PCR reads. The top ten clones hold 3.8% of a sample with fewer than 700,000 distinct CDR3 sequences, 15% to 20% of them seen once. This TCR derives from a woman younger than 45 with Graves' hyperthyroidism. The sample consisted of blood.

The CDR3 spells CASSPNANRNTEAFF. The CDR3 DNA sequence: TGTGCCAGCAGCCCGAATGCAAACAGGAACACTGAAGCTTTCTTT. V usage is TRBV9 and J usage is TRBJ1-1; D remains ambiguous. The germline V gene encodes CDR1 SGDLS and CDR2 YYNGEE. The CDR3 extends over 15 amino acids. Trimming shortened V by 4 bases and J by 1 base, and 14 bases separated the two germline ends. The entire variable domain, with the rest obtained from reference TRBV9 and TRBJ1-1, is as follows: DSGVTQTPKHLITATGQRVTLRCSPRSGDLSVYWYQQSLDQGLQFLIQYYNGEERAKGNILERFSAQQFPDLHSELNLSSLELGDSALYFCASSPNANRNTEAFFGQGTRLTVV.